This T cell receptor (beta chain) was recorded in a study of T cells after yellow fever vaccination. Study-wide background: Researchers used SMART-Seq v4 Ultra Low Input to prepare fractions that had low cell numbers.

The 5'RACE template-switching step produced TCR cDNA and added a universal primer site and UMIs. TCRdb recomputed calls from the 5' RACE reads with MiXCR, one row per CDR3 protein. The sample has a few hundred thousand distinct CDR3 sequences; around 6.8% are singletons. Overall study results and limits: Most clones from primary vaccination were detected again post-booster (around 96% CD4, about 88% CD8).

The V end lost 0 bases, the J end lost 0 bases, and 18 bases lay between the germline ends. The germline CDR1 and CDR2 sequences are SGHVS and FNYEAQ. This CDR3 comprises 19 residues. This clonotype was observed a few times. What it binds is not known. This rearrangement joins TRBV7-6 to TRBJ1-3; D ambiguous. The sequencing used PBMCs, collected 45 days after the first yellow fever vaccination. This TCR derives from a man younger than 35 who received the YFV17D yellow fever vaccine. The CDR3 coding sequence is TGTGCCAGCAGCTTAGCTCTCAACCGCCATCGGGGCTCTGGAAACACCATATATTTT. Translating gives CASSLALNRHRGSGNTIYF.